The subject of this entry is one T cell receptor (beta chain). The antigen is unknown. The data are from a study of T cell responses to AZD1222 COVID-19 vaccine. Study-wide results and caveats: Following two doses of AZD1222, Spike-specific TCR breadth and depth rose. At baseline, just a handful of AZD1222 recipients tested seropositive.

J was trimmed by 5 bases and V by 5 bases; bases with no gene match: 7. Germline V gene lookup returns CDR1 SGHDT and CDR2 YYEEEE. This CDR3 has 14 residues. Sequencing used immunoSEQ multiplex PCR; TCRdb keeps in-frame clones, though not all of them. The sample records about 150,000 clones, approximately 91% being singletons. J is TRBJ1-1 and V is TRBV5-6; 9 nucleotides line up with TRBD1. The sample was peripheral blood, taken 28 days after the second AZD1222 dose. This clonotype was obtained from an adult who received the AZD1222 COVID-19 vaccine. CDR3 in DNA: TGTGCCAGCAGGCACAGGGGGCGCGGGACTGAAGCTTTCTTT. Translation: CASRHRGRGTEAFF.